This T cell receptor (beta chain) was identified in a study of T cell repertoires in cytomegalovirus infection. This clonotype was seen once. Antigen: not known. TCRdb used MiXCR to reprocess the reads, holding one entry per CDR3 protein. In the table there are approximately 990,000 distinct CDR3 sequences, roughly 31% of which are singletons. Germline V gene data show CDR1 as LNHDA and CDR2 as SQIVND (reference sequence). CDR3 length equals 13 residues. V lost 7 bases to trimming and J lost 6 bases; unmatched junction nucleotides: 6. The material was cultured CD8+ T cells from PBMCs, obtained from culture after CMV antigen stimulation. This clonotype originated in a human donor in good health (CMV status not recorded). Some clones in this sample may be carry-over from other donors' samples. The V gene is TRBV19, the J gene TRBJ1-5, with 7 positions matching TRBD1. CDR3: CASMRQGGQPQHF. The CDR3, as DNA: TGTGCCAGTATGAGGCAGGGGGGTCAGCCCCAGCATTTT.